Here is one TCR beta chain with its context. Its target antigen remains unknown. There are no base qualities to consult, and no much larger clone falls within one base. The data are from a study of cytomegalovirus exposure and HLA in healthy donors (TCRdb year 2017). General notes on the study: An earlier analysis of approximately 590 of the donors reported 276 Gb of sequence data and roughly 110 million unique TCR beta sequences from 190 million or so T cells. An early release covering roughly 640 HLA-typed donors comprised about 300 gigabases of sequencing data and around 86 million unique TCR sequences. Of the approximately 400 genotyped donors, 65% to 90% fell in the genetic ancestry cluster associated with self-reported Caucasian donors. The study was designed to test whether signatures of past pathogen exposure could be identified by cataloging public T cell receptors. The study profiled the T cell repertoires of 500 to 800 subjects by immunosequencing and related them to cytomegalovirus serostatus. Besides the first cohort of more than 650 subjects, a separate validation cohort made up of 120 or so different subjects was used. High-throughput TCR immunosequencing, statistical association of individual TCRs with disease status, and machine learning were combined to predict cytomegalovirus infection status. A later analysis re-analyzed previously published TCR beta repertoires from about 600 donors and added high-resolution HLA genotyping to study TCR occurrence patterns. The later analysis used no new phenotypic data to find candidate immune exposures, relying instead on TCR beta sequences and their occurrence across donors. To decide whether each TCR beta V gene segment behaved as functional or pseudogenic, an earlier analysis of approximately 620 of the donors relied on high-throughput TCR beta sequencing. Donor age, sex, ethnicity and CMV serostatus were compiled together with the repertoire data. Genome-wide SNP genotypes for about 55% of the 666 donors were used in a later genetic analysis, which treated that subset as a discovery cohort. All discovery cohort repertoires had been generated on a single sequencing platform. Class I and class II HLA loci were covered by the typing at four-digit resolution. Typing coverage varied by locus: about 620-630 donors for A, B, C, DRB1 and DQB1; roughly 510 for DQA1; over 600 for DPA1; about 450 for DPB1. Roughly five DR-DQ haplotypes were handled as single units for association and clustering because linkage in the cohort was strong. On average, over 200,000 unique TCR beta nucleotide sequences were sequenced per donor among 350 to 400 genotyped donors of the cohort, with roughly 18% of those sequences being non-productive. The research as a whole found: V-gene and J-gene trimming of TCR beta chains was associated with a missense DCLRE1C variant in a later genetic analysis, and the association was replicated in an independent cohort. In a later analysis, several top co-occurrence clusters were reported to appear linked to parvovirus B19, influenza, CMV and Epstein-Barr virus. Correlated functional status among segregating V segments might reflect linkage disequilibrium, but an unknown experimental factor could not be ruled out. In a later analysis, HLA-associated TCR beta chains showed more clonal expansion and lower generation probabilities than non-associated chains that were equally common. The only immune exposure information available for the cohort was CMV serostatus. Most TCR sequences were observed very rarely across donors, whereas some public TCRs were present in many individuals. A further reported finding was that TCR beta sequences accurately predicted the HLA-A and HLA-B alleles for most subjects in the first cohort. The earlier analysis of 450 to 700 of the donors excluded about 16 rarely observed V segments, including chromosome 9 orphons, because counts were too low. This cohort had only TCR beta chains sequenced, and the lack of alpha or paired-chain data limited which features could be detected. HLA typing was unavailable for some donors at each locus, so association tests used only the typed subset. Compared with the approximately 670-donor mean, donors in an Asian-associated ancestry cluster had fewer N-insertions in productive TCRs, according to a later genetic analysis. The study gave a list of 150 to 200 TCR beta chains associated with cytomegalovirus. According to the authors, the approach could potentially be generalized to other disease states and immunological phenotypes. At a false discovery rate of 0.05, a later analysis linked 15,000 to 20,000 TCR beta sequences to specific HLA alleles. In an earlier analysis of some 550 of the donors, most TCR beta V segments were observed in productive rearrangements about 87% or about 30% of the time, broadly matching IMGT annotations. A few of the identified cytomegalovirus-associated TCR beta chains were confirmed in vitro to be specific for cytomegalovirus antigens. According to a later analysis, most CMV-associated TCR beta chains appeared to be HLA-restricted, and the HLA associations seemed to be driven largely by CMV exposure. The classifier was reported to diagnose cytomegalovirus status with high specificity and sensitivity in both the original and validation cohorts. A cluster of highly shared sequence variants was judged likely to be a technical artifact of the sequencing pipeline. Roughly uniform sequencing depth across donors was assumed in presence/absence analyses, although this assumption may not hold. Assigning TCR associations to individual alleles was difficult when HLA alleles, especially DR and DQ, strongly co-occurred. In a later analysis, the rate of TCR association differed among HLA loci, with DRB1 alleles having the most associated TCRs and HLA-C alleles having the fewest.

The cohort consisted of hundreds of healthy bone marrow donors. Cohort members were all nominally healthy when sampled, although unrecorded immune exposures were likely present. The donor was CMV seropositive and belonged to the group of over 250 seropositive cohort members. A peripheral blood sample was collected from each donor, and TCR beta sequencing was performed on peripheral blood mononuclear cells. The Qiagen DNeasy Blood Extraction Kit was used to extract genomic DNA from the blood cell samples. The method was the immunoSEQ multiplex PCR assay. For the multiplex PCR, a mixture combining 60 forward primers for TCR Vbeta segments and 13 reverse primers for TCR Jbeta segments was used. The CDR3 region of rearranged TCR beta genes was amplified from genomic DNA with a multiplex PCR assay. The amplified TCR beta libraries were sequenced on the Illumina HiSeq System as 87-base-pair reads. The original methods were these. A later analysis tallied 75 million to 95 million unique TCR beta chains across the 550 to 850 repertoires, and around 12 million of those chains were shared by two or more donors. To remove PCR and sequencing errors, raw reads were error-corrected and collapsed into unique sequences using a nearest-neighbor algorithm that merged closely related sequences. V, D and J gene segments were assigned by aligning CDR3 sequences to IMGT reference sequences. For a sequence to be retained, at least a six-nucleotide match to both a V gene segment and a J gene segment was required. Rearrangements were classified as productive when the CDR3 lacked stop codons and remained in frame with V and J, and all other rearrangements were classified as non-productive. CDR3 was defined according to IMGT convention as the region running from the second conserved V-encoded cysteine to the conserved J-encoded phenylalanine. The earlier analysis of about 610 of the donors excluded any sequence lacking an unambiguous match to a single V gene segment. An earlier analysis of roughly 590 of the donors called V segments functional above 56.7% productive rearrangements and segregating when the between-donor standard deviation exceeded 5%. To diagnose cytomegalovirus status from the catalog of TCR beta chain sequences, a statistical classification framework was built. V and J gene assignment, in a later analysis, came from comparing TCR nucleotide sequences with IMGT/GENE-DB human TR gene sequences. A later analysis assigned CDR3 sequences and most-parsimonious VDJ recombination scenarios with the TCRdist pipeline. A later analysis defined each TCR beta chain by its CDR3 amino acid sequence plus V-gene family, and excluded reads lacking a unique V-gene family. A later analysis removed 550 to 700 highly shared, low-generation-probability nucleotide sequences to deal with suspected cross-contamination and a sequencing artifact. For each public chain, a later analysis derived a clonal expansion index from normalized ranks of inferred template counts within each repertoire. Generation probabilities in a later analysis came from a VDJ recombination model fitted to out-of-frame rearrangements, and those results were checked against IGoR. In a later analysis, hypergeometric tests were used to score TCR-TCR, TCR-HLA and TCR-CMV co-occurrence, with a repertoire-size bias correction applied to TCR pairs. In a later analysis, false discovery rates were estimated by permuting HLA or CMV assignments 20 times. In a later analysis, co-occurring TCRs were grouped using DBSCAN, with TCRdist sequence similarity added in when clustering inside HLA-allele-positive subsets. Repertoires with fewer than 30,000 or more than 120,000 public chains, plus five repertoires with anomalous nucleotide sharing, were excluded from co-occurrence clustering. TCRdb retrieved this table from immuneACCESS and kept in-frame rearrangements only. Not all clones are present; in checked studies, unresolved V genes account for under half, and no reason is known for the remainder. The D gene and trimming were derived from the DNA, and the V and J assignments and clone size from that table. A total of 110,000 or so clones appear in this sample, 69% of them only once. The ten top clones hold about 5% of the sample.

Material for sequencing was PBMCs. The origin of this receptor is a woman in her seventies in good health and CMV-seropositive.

The nucleotide sequence reads TGTGCCAGCAGTGAAGCGCTGAGGGCAGGGGGCACAGATACGCAGTATTTT. Its protein is CASSEALRAGGTDTQYF. The chain was built from TRBV6-1 and TRBJ2-3, and TRBD1 may be the D gene, going by 6 matching bases. Deletion took 0 bases off V and 1 base off J, with a span of 14 bases between the germline ends. The CDR3 starts with the cysteine, ends with the phenylalanine, and has 17 residues. Only the CDR3 region is kept as DNA, spanning 51 bases read in frame from base 1. CDR1 is given as MNHNS and CDR2 as SASEGT, both from the germline V gene.